These 32 T cell receptor beta chains came from one sample sequenced in a study of human T cells and chemical hapten exposure. As to time point: pre-sensitization, week 0. Treatment meaning: therapeutic diphenylcyclopropenone sensitization with weekly scalp DPC. TCRdb fed the RACE reads into MiXCR, producing one record per CDR3 protein. The sample records around 330,000 distinct CDR3 sequences, 5.5% being singletons. Sequencing used whole blood, obtained in connection with sensitization to the hapten diphenylcyclopropenone (DPC). The receptors here all came from a woman younger than 35 with alopecia areata. Some clones in this sample may be carry-over from other donors' samples.

This chain connects TRBV7-3 to TRBJ2-1; TRBD2 matches 12 bases. J was trimmed by 4 bases and V by 5 bases; bases with no gene match: 18. The CDR3 sequence is 20 residues long. Germline-derived CDR1 and CDR2 are SGHTA and FQGTGA. As DNA, the CDR3 is TGTGCCAGCAGCCTTAGACTAGCGGGGGCCCCCGCGTCGGATTACAATGAGCAGTTCTTC. Translating it yields CASSLRLAGAPASDYNEQFF.

This clonotype showed up many times. The chain joins TRBV27 to TRBJ2-7; 10 bases align to TRBD1. The CDR3 is 14 residues long. Trimming took 5 bases from V and 6 from J; bases not matched to a gene: 7. CDR1 and CDR2 from the germline V gene are MNHEY and SMNVEV (reference sequence). CDR3 amino acids: CASSVGGTGVEQYF. The CDR3 DNA reads as TGTGCCAGCAGTGTGGGCGGGACAGGGGTCGAGCAGTACTTC.

This clonotype was seen repeatedly, ten times or more. The V gene is TRBV7-9, the J gene TRBJ1-1; the match to TRBD1 covers 7 bases. V was clipped by 6 bases and J by 2 bases; unmatched bases: 9. The CDR3 covers 15 residues. Per germline, CDR1 SEHNR and CDR2 FQNEAQ (reference sequence). The CDR3 nucleotides read TGTGCCAGCAGTTACAGGGGCGCGAGAAACACTGAAGCTTTCTTT. Residues: CASSYRGARNTEAFF. Based on the CDR3 plus reference TRBV7-9 and TRBJ1-1, the full variable domain is DTGVSQNPRHKITKRGQNVTFRCDPISEHNRLYWYRQTLGQGPEFLTYFQNEAQLEKSRLLSDRFSAERPKGSFSTLEIQRTEQGDSAMYLCASSYRGARNTEAFFGQGTRLTVV.

The genes are TRBV6-1 and TRBJ2-3, with 13 bases aligning to TRBD2. This CDR3 has 15 residues. Germline V gene lookup returns CDR1 MNHNS and CDR2 SASEGT. Losses at the gene ends were 5 bases for V and 6 bases for J; bases not matched to a gene: 5. The CDR3 sequence: CASSTGTSGVDTQYF. CDR3 DNA: TGTGCCAGCAGTACCGGGACTAGCGGGGTTGATACGCAGTATTTT.

This clonotype has at least ten counts. The chain combines TRBV5-1 with TRBJ2-2; weak D call: TRBD2 (7 bases). Trimming removed 4 bases at V and 5 bases at J, with 21 bases between. Per the germline V gene, CDR1 is SGHRS and CDR2 is YFSETQ. The CDR3 has 17 residues. This CDR3 is CASSPFPGGSSTGELFF. CDR3 DNA sequence: TGCGCCAGCAGCCCCTTCCCGGGGGGCTCCTCGACCGGGGAGCTGTTTTTT. Full variable domain (remainder filled in from reference TRBV5-1 and TRBJ2-2): KAGVTQTPRYLIKTRGQQVTLSCSPISGHRSVSWYQQTPGQGLQFLFEYFSETQRNKGNFPGRFSGRQFSNSRSEMNVSTLELGDSALYLCASSPFPGGSSTGELFFGEGSRLTVL.

This clonotype was detected ten times or more. The rearrangement links TRBV7-2 to TRBJ2-3; D is tentatively TRBD1 or TRBD2 (6 bases each). The CDR3 consists of 17 residues. The ends were cut back, 2 bases at V and 2 bases at J, with 17 bases in the middle. Germline V gene sequence: CDR1 SGHTA, CDR2 FQGNSA. In nucleotides, the CDR3 is TGTGCCAGCAGCTTATCGGGGGCGACAGAGTTCACAGATACGCAGTATTTT. Protein product: CASSLSGATEFTDTQYF.

The rearrangement links TRBV5-6 to TRBJ2-1; 8 nucleotides agree with TRBD2. The CDR3 has 16 residues. After removal of 0 bases from V and 2 bases from J, the junction contained 4 bases not matched to a gene. CDR1 and CDR2 (germline): SGHDT, YYEEEE. CDR3 region: CASSLDAGGPYNEQFF. CDR3 coding DNA: TGTGCCAGCAGCTTGGATGCGGGGGGTCCCTACAATGAGCAGTTCTTC.

The chain carries TRBV7-9 and TRBJ2-5, with unresolved D. Germline CDR1 SEHNR, CDR2 FQNEAQ (reference sequence). V was pared by 3 bases and J by 5 bases, with 1 base between. This CDR3 comprises 10 residues. The CDR3 DNA reads as TGTGCCAGCAGCTTCGAGACCCAGTACTTC. Its translation is CASSFETQYF.

The chain links TRBV2 to TRBJ2-1, with TRBD1 identical over 10 bases. The length of the CDR3 is 15 residues. Germline lookup yields CDR1 SNHLY and CDR2 FYNNEI. V gave up 4 bases and J gave up 9 bases; unmatched junction bases: 9. This CDR3 reads CASSVFGTGEGEQFF. The CDR3 region has the DNA TGTGCCAGCAGTGTGTTCGGGACAGGGGAAGGTGAGCAGTTCTTC.

The table lists this clonotype with many counts. CDR3 coding DNA: TGCAGTGCTAGAGATGGGGGCAGTATGACTGATAGCCAGTACTTC. Protein: CSARDGGSMTDSQYF. The chain couples TRBV20-1 to TRBJ2-4; possible D gene TRBD1, 6 bases. CDR3 length: 15 residues. The V gene's germline CDR1 is DFQATT and CDR2 SNEGSKA (reference sequence). V was shortened by 0 bases and J by 13 bases, with 22 bases between the two germline ends.

In this sample, this clonotype turned up a few times. The chain employs TRBV6-5 and TRBJ1-2, with D maybe TRBD1 (6 bases). Looked up from germline, CDR1 is MNHEY and CDR2 is SVGAGI. Trimming took 5 bases from V and 4 from J, leaving 11 bases between them. The CDR3 extends over 13 amino acids. The CDR3 DNA follows: TGTGCCAGCAGTGCCGGACAGATCTATGGCTACACCTTC. Protein: CASSAGQIYGYTF.

This clonotype was counted at least ten times. The chain carries TRBV6-5 and TRBJ1-5, with 9 bases matching TRBD1. V lost 2 bases to trimming and J lost 5 bases; unmatched junction nucleotides: 1. Germline V gene sequence: CDR1 MNHEY, CDR2 SVGAGI. CDR3 length: 14 amino acids. The CDR3 is CASSYRTGDQPQHF. CDR3 sequence (DNA): TGTGCCAGCAGTTACAGGACAGGGGATCAGCCCCAGCATTTT.

This clonotype was seen only a few times. The genes are TRBV27 and TRBJ2-1; possibly TRBD1 for D (5 bases). V was shortened by 6 bases and J by 7 bases, with 13 bases between the two germline ends. Germline V gene sequence: CDR1 MNHEY, CDR2 SMNVEV (reference sequence). The CDR3 covers 13 residues. DNA of the CDR3: TGTGCCAGCAGCTGGGGCCCGAGGAATGAGCAGTTCTTC. Residues: CASSWGPRNEQFF.

This clonotype was observed many times. The chain is built from TRBV5-1 and TRBJ2-4; 8 bases are shared with TRBD1. CDR3 length equals 20 residues. J was trimmed by 1 base and V by 2 bases; bases with no gene match: 17. The germline CDR1 and CDR2 sequences are SGHRS and YFSETQ. The CDR3 loop is CASSLIADRVSEAAKNIQYF. CDR3 nucleotide sequence: TGCGCCAGCAGCTTAATCGCGGACAGGGTCTCGGAAGCGGCCAAAAACATTCAGTACTTC.

The chain has TRBV7-3 and TRBJ2-1, with 10 bases fitting TRBD2. Losses at the gene ends were 1 base for V and 2 bases for J; bases not matched to a gene: 5. The germline V gene encodes CDR1 SGHTA and CDR2 FQGTGA. The CDR3 sequence is 17 residues long. Here the CDR3 reads CASSLSALAGAYNEQFF. In DNA form, the CDR3 reads TGTGCCAGCAGCTTAAGCGCCCTAGCGGGGGCCTACAATGAGCAGTTCTTC.

This clonotype was recorded at least ten times. The chain links TRBV7-6 to TRBJ2-2, with D uncertain. Trimming left V 1 base short and J 4 bases short, with 10 bases between. The CDR3 length is 15 residues. Germline loops: CDR1 SGHVS, CDR2 FNYEAQ. The chain's CDR3 is CASSLEFWVTGELFF. The CDR3 DNA reads TGTGCCAGCAGCTTAGAATTCTGGGTCACCGGGGAGCTGTTTTTT.

This clonotype showed up many times. The CDR3 loop is CASSLDSAKNIQYF. In DNA, the CDR3 is TGTGCCAGCAGCTTAGATTCGGCCAAAAACATTCAGTACTTC. This rearrangement joins TRBV7-2 to TRBJ2-4; D remains unclear. V lost 1 base, J lost 1 base, and 5 bases lay in between. The CDR3 is 14 residues long. CDR1 and CDR2 from the germline V gene are SGHTA and FQGNSA.

This clonotype was observed many times. This chain joins TRBV29-1 and TRBJ1-2, with D unclear. V was trimmed by 7 bases and J by 8 bases, leaving 14 bases between them. The CDR3 has 11 amino acids. Looked up from germline, CDR1 is SQVTM and CDR2 is ANQGSEA. This chain's CDR3 is CSAGGVGGYTF. The DNA of the CDR3 is TGCAGCGCGGGAGGAGTAGGAGGCTACACCTTC.

Only a few counts were recorded for this clonotype. The chain couples TRBV5-6 to TRBJ2-3, with TRBD2 identical over 10 bases. The germline V gene encodes CDR1 SGHDT and CDR2 YYEEEE. V shed 4 bases, J shed 4 bases, and the junction held 6 bases outside the gene matches. CDR3 size: 15 residues. This chain's CDR3 is CASSNSGGAADTQYF. The CDR3 nucleotides read TGTGCCAGCAGCAACAGCGGGGGGGCAGCAGATACGCAGTATTTT.

This clonotype was counted many times. An end of the junction differs from the germline gene, which may be a read error. This rearrangement joins TRBV12-3 or TRBV12-4 to TRBJ2-6; D is perhaps TRBD1 (6 bases). This CDR3 has 13 amino acids. CDR3 bases: TGTGCCAGCGGAAACAGGGACGCCAATGTCCTGACTTTC. It yields the protein CASGNRDANVLTF.

This clonotype has a count of ten or more. V gene TRBV12-3 or TRBV12-4 combines with J gene TRBJ1-5; D ambiguous. CDR3 length equals 14 residues. The germline V and J ends were trimmed by 6 bases and 0 bases, with 9 bases remaining between them. Written as DNA, the CDR3 is TGTGCCAGCAGATGGACGGTTAGCAATCAGCCCCAGCATTTT. Its protein product is CASRWTVSNQPQHF.

This clonotype has only a few counts. This chain connects TRBV24-1 to TRBJ1-2; TRBD1 agrees at 7 bases. Germline V gene sequence: CDR1 KGHDR, CDR2 SFDVKD. The V segment lost 1 base and the J segment 8 bases; nucleotides outside the gene matches: 3. The CDR3 loop spans 13 amino acids. The CDR3 protein is CATSDFEGAGYTF. In DNA form, the CDR3 reads TGTGCCACCAGTGATTTCGAGGGGGCGGGCTACACCTTC.

In its sample, this clonotype was seen a few times. The chain carries TRBV5-6 and TRBJ1-1, with D possibly being TRBD1 (5 bases). Trimming removed 2 bases from V and 4 bases from J, with 9 bases in between. There are 13 residues in the CDR3. The V gene's germline CDR1 is SGHDT and CDR2 YYEEEE. CDR3 amino acids: CASSLLRVTEAFF. The CDR3 DNA follows: TGTGCCAGCAGCTTACTCAGGGTCACTGAAGCTTTCTTT.

The V call is TRBV20-1, the J call TRBJ1-5; no clear D gene. This CDR3 comprises 16 residues. Germline CDR1 and CDR2: DFQATT and SNEGSKA (reference sequence). Between the trimmed V and J ends, which lost 5 bases and 0 bases, there was a span of 17 bases. The CDR3 bases are TGCAGTGCTGAGCCCCACAGAGATTATAGCAATCAGCCCCAGCATTTT. Its translation is CSAEPHRDYSNQPQHF.

This clonotype turned up a few times. This chain uses TRBV4-1 with TRBJ2-3; D not resolved. Germline V gene sequence: CDR1 MGHRA, CDR2 YSYEKL. This CDR3 spans 19 amino acids. V lost 1 base, J lost 0 bases, and 20 bases lay in between. The DNA for the CDR3 is TGCGCCAGCAGCCAAGTCCCTTCAAGAGGCGTCGGTAGCACAGATACGCAGTATTTT. Protein: CASSQVPSRGVGSTDTQYF.

Of note for this clonotype: A much larger clone lies a single base off, so this may be a read error. The rearrangement links TRBV6-5 to TRBJ1-4, with D perhaps matching TRBD1 (5 bases). V was clipped by 2 bases and J by 1 base, with 17 bases between them. The germline CDR1 and CDR2 sequences are MNHEY and SVGAGI. The CDR3 consists of 18 residues. CDR3 DNA sequence: TGTGCCAGCAGTTACGCTAGGTTTCGGGGGGGAACTAATGAAAAACTGTTTTTT. It is translated as CASSYARFRGGTNEKLFF.

The chain combines TRBV10-3 with TRBJ1-2; possibly TRBD1 for D (6 bases). Germline CDR1 and CDR2: ENHRY and SYGVKD. The CDR3 runs to 13 residues. Between the trimmed V and J ends, which lost 10 bases and 4 bases, there was a span of 16 bases. This chain's CDR3 is CATTTTGTYGYTF. For the CDR3, the DNA is TGTGCCACAACGACTACAGGGACCTATGGCTACACCTTC.

This clonotype was seen many times. This chain links TRBV19 with TRBJ1-1, with D hard to call. The CDR3 runs to 14 residues. The V and J ends lost 5 bases and 5 bases respectively, with 15 bases between them. Per germline, CDR1 LNHDA and CDR2 SQIVND (reference sequence). In DNA form, the CDR3 reads TGTGCCAGTAGTGCCAGTCGTGGGCAGACTGAAGCTTTCTTT. It specifies CASSASRGQTEAFF.

The chain carries TRBV20-1 and TRBJ2-3; 12 bases align to TRBD2. The V gene end was trimmed by 6 bases and the J gene end by 4 bases; junction bases not matched to a gene: 5. Looked up from germline, CDR1 is DFQATT and CDR2 is SNEGSKA (reference sequence). There are 14 residues in the CDR3. CDR3 loop: CSAIRTSGADTQYF. The CDR3 nucleotides read TGCAGTGCCATACGGACTAGCGGGGCAGATACGCAGTATTTT.

In its sample, this clonotype was seen many times. V and J are TRBV12-5 and TRBJ1-5; D unresolved. CDR1 is LGHNT, CDR2 FRNRAP, per germline. The CDR3 covers 15 residues. Trimming removed 3 bases at V and 2 bases at J, with 11 bases between. The DNA of the CDR3 is TGTGCTAGTGGTTTAGCGCAGACCCGCAATCAGCCCCAGCATTTT. This gives the protein CASGLAQTRNQPQHF.

At least ten counts were recorded for this clonotype. The chain combines TRBV20-1 with TRBJ1-1; weak D call: TRBD1 (5 bases). This CDR3 spans 14 amino acids. Germline V CDR1 and CDR2: DFQATT, SNEGSKA (reference sequence). V was clipped by 5 bases and J by 4 bases, with 17 bases between them. CDR3 coding DNA: TGCAGTGCTTTCCGTCCGGGGCCAATCACTGAAGCTTTCTTT. This sequence encodes CSAFRPGPITEAFF.

This rearrangement joins TRBV13 to TRBJ1-2; perhaps TRBD1 as D (5 bases). V shed 0 bases and J shed 8 bases, with 22 bases lying between them. The CDR3 runs 17 residues. Per the germline V gene, CDR1 is PRHDT and CDR2 is FYEKMQ (reference sequence). In DNA form, the CDR3 reads TGTGCCAGCAGCTTAGGAATAGTAGTCGGGCAGGGAGGAGGCTACACCTTC. Encoded protein: CASSLGIVVGQGGGYTF.